This paragraph reports one TCR beta chain. This table comes from immunoSEQ multiplex PCR, and its TCRdb copy is limited to in-frame clones, with some not included. Seen here are a few hundred thousand clones, 85% observed once, and the top ten hold 7.2%. The CDR3 is made up of 15 amino acids. Germline V gene lookup returns CDR1 SNHLY and CDR2 FYNNEI. Between the trimmed V and J ends, which lost 1 base and 4 bases, there was a span of 11 bases. These data originate in a study of blood T cell repertoires in COVID-19. The V call is TRBV2, the J call TRBJ1-3; a possible D gene is TRBD1 (5 bases). This receptor was identified in a human donor in a cohort sampled during active COVID-19. Input material: peripheral blood. In DNA, the CDR3 is TGTGCCAGCAGTGAAGACCCCAGGGTGGGAAACACCATATATTTT. The encoded protein is CASSEDPRVGNTIYF.